This TCR beta chain was captured in a study of sequential checkpoint blockade in melanoma. This table comes from immunoSEQ multiplex PCR, and its TCRdb copy is limited to in-frame clones, with some not included. The sample includes some 6,200 clones, roughly 25% of them seen just once. General study results and limits: PD-L1 staining and CD8+ counts, not mutational load, tracked tumor T-cell clonality. Patients with week-13 increases in T-cell fraction and clonality benefited about 30 times more often. Response in arm A was associated with pretreatment TIL clonality.

Described treatment: randomized to nivolumab then ipilimumab (arm A) or the reverse (arm B). After removal of 5 bases from V and 3 bases from J, the junction contained 10 bases not matched to a gene. The germline gives CDR1 SGHRS, CDR2 YFSETQ. This CDR3 is 16 amino acids long. Turning to this clone: Its specificity is not known.

V usage is TRBV5-1 and J usage is TRBJ2-1; TRBD1 matches at 8 bases. This sample comprised tumor tissue (inferred from file names), obtained from a patient given nivolumab and ipilimumab in sequence. The receptor was isolated from a human donor with melanoma. The chain's CDR3 is CASRLSGGNVYNEQFF. CDR3 nucleotide sequence: TGCGCCAGCAGACTCTCAGGGGGCAATGTCTACAATGAGCAGTTCTTC.